These 20 T cell receptor beta chains came from one sample sequenced in a study of CD8+CD57+ T cells in acquired aplastic anemia listed by TCRdb under 2018. The sequencer listed for this sample is Illumina HiSeq 2000. Genomic DNA served as template for TCR beta VDJ combination and CDR3 sequence profiling. Using fastp at Q25 and MiXCR, TCRdb reprocessed the public reads and kept productive beta chains. Rows are unified per CDR3 protein, each entry keeping the most common DNA and genes. Present in this sample are 210,000 or so distinct CDR3 sequences, almost 50% of which were seen just once. The biggest ten clones account for 15% to 20% of the sample. Flow cytometry had shown CD8+CD57+ cell expansion in the patients selected for sequencing. Sequences were obtained from sorted CD4+, CD8+, or CD8+CD57+ T cells (not recorded which) from PBMCs. Receptors were obtained from a human donor with aplastic anemia.

A remark on this clonotype: A much larger clonotype is one base distant, so this may be a read error. The rearrangement joins TRBV6-1 to TRBJ2-3; D is uncertain. The germline V gene encodes CDR1 MNHNS and CDR2 SASEGT. CDR3 length equals 17 residues. The ends were cut back, 4 bases at V and 2 bases at J, with 19 bases in the middle. The CDR3 sequence is CASSGFGSLAPTDTQYF. For the CDR3, the DNA is TGTGCCAGCAGTGGATTCGGCAGCCTCGCCCCCACAGATACGCAGTATTTT.

This clonotype was recorded many times. The rearrangement links TRBV2 to TRBJ1-6, with 7 bases aligning to TRBD1. The V segment lost 6 bases and the J segment 4 bases; nucleotides outside the gene matches: 9. The CDR3 is 16 residues long. The germline V gene encodes CDR1 SNHLY and CDR2 FYNNEI. CDR3 bases: TGTGCCAGCAGGGGTCCGGGACAGACATATAATTCACCCCTCCACTTT. Its protein product is CASRGPGQTYNSPLHF.

This clonotype came up many times. The chain recombines TRBV9 with TRBJ1-2, with D maybe TRBD1 (6 bases). V lost 4 bases and J 8 bases, leaving 18 bases between the germline ends. The CDR3 is 14 residues long. Germline CDR1 and CDR2: SGDLS and YYNGEE. The CDR3 coding sequence is TGTGCCAGCAGCCCGAATTCGGGGGGCGGGGGCTACACCTTC. Translating it yields CASSPNSGGGGYTF.

The chain links TRBV10-3 to TRBJ1-4, with TRBD1 matching over 9 bases. The CDR3 spans 14 residues. The J segment lost 8 bases and the V segment lost 7 bases, leaving 8 bases of the junction unmatched. Germline values: CDR1 ENHRY, CDR2 SYGVKD. This CDR3 is CAIKPGQGDEKLFF. The CDR3 nucleotides read TGTGCCATCAAGCCGGGACAGGGAGACGAAAAACTGTTTTTT.

The gene calls are TRBV9 and TRBJ2-1; a possible D gene is TRBD2 (5 bases). Germline CDR1 reads SGDLS; CDR2 reads YYNGEE. This CDR3 is built from 16 residues. With 5 bases removed from V and 7 bases from J, the gap between germline ends came to 22 bases. CDR3 DNA: TGTGCCAGCAGTCCCCCCCGGAGACTAAGAAATAATGAGCAGTTCTTC. It is translated as CASSPPRRLRNNEQFF.

This clonotype was seen ten or more times. This chain joins TRBV19 and TRBJ1-5, with no clear D. The CDR3 runs 14 residues. The germline V and J ends were trimmed by 0 bases and 0 bases, with 3 bases remaining between them. Germline-derived CDR1 and CDR2 are LNHDA and SQIVND (reference sequence). CDR3 bases: TGTGCCAGTAGTATAGATCTTAGCAATCAGCCCCAGCATTTT. It encodes CASSIDLSNQPQHF.

The J gene is TRBJ1-3, the V gene TRBV20-1, with 7 bases aligning to TRBD1. The CDR3 has 14 amino acids. The V and J ends lost 6 bases and 0 bases, in that order; junction bases with no gene match: 5. CDR1 DFQATT and CDR2 SNEGSKA come from the germline V gene (reference sequence). The CDR3 loop is CSAWDSGSGNTIYF. The CDR3 nucleotides are TGCAGTGCGTGGGACAGTGGCTCTGGAAACACCATATATTTT.

The genes are TRBV2 and TRBJ1-6; no definite D call. The CDR3 has 16 amino acids. Germline loops: CDR1 SNHLY, CDR2 FYNNEI. Between the trimmed V and J ends, which lost 0 bases and 0 bases, there was a span of 6 bases. The CDR3 protein is CASSEALSSYNSPLHF. DNA of the CDR3: TGTGCCAGCAGTGAAGCACTTAGCTCCTATAATTCACCCCTCCACTTT.

The chain has TRBV7-6 and TRBJ2-7; the D gene could be TRBD1 or TRBD2 (6 bases each). With 3 bases removed from V and 5 bases from J, the gap between germline ends came to 11 bases. The CDR3 is 13 amino acids. From germline, CDR1 is SGHVS and CDR2 FNYEAQ. The DNA for the CDR3 is TGTGCCAGCAGCTTCGAGAGGGGGGACGAGCAGTACTTC. Encoded protein: CASSFERGDEQYF.

This clonotype came up once. Given a much more abundant clone one base away, this may be a read error. V is TRBV5-4 and J is TRBJ1-4; D might be TRBD1 (6 bases). The CDR3 extends over 13 amino acids. Trimming cost V 7 bases and J 3 bases, with 10 bases left between them. Germline V gene data show CDR1 as SGHNT and CDR2 as YYREEE (reference sequence). CDR3: CASVRGSNEKLFF. In nucleotides, the CDR3 is TGTGCCAGCGTGAGGGGGTCTAATGAAAAACTGTTTTTT.

This chain uses TRBV2 with TRBJ2-3; a weak D match, TRBD2 (5 bases). The germline V gene has CDR1 SNHLY and CDR2 FYNNEI. V was pared by 2 bases and J by 3 bases, with 15 bases between. The CDR3 extends over 16 amino acids. The CDR3 region is CASSERVAGRTDTQYF. DNA of the CDR3: TGTGCCAGCAGTGAAAGAGTGGCGGGTCGGACAGATACGCAGTATTTT.

The J gene is TRBJ1-5, the V gene TRBV24-1; 9 bases map to TRBD1. The V gene's germline CDR1 is KGHDR and CDR2 SFDVKD. This CDR3 contains 15 residues. V shed 4 bases and J 6 bases; nucleotides not matched to a gene: 6. The CDR3 nucleotides read TGTGCCACCAGTGACCCCGGACAGGGGAGTCAGCCCCAGCATTTT. Translated, it gives CATSDPGQGSQPQHF.

This chain joins TRBV7-6 and TRBJ2-6, with D uncertain. The CDR3 runs to 15 residues. With 7 bases removed from V and 0 bases from J, the gap between germline ends came to 10 bases. Germline V gene sequence: CDR1 SGHVS, CDR2 FNYEAQ. The chain's CDR3 is CASNAGGSGANVLTF. The CDR3 region has the DNA TGTGCCAGCAATGCAGGCGGCTCTGGGGCCAACGTCCTGACTTTC.

The gene calls are TRBV19 and TRBJ2-3; D gene uncertain. The germline V gene has CDR1 LNHDA and CDR2 SQIVND (reference sequence). V lost 3 bases, J lost 6 bases, and 10 bases lay in between. CDR3 length equals 13 residues. This CDR3 reads CASSIAFRDTQYF. The CDR3, as DNA: TGTGCCAGTAGTATCGCCTTCCGGGATACGCAGTATTTT.

V gene TRBV19 combines with J gene TRBJ2-1; D is ambiguous. Trimming pared 5 bases from V and 5 bases from J, leaving 10 bases between. The CDR3 sequence is 13 residues long. From germline, CDR1 is LNHDA and CDR2 SQIVND (reference sequence). CDR3 DNA: TGTGCCAGTAGTCCCCCCGTGGACAATGAGCAGTTCTTC. Translated: CASSPPVDNEQFF.

The V gene is TRBV9, the J gene TRBJ2-5, with a possible D match to TRBD1 (5 bases). CDR3 length equals 16 residues. The germline CDR1 and CDR2 sequences are SGDLS and YYNGEE. Trimming shortened V by 0 bases and J by 2 bases, and 14 bases separated the two germline ends. The CDR3 DNA follows: TGTGCCAGCAGCGTAGGAGCGCAGGGTGGTCAAGAGACCCAGTACTTC. Translation: CASSVGAQGGQETQYF.

This clonotype showed up many times. The chain combines TRBV7-6 with TRBJ2-5, with D hard to call. Trimming shortened V by 6 bases and J by 5 bases, and 16 bases separated the two germline ends. CDR1 is SGHVS and CDR2 is FNYEAQ in the germline V gene. The CDR3 length is 14 residues. DNA for the CDR3: TGTGCCAGCAGTGGGCAGAACAACGAGGAGACCCAGTACTTC. Protein sequence: CASSGQNNEETQYF. Complete variable domain (other parts from reference TRBV7-6 and TRBJ2-5): GAGVSQSPRYKVTKRGQDVALRCDPISGHVSLYWYRQALGQGPEFLTYFNYEAQQDKSGLPNDRFSAERPEGSISTLTIQRTEQRDSAMYRCASSGQNNEETQYFGPGTRLLVL.

Ten or more counts support this clonotype. CDR3: CAIGRLAGGSLPGELFF. The CDR3 DNA is TGTGCCATCGGGCGACTAGCGGGGGGGTCCCTCCCCGGGGAGCTGTTTTTT. This chain uses TRBV10-3 with TRBJ2-2; 14 bases are a match to TRBD2. In germline, CDR1 is ENHRY, CDR2 SYGVKD. V was pared by 8 bases and J by 6 bases, with 11 bases of the junction left unmatched. This CDR3 region has 17 residues.

CDR3 residues: CATSRVEDTQYF. For the CDR3, the DNA is TGTGCCACCAGCAGGGTAGAGGATACGCAGTATTTT. The V call is TRBV15, the J call TRBJ2-3, with no clear D. Germline-derived CDR1 and CDR2 are LNHNV and YYDKDF (reference sequence). The CDR3 length is 12 residues. V dropped 3 bases and J dropped 6 bases, with 7 bases sitting between them.

This clonotype was counted a single time. The chain couples TRBV20-1 to TRBJ2-1; the D is unclear. CDR3 length equals 17 residues. Trimming removed 3 bases at V and 0 bases at J, with 18 bases between. Germline V lookup: CDR1 DFQATT, CDR2 SNEGSKA (reference sequence). CDR3 in DNA: TGCAGTGCTAGTTTCATGGAGCTCTCGAACTCCTACAATGAGCAGTTCTTC. This codes for CSASFMELSNSYNEQFF.